This T cell receptor beta chain was recorded in a study of blood T cell repertoires in COVID-19 (dated by TCRdb to the early 2020s). Context from the whole study: For ImmuneRACE Cohort 3, a participant was defined as recovered based on two consecutive negative NP/OP PCR tests, clearance by a healthcare professional, or resolution of symptoms. The repertoires were released in a freely available public database intended as a resource for research on the immune response to SARS-CoV-2. The samples were drawn from the first 160 participants of the ongoing ImmuneRACE study and from over 950 subjects provided by 6 global collaborators. Samples covering the acute and convalescent phases of COVID-19 were provided by collaborators in the United States, Italy and Spain. Where available, HLA class I and class II types were obtained from metadata supplied by the sample provider rather than from assay-based typing. The material from the prospective study consisted of cDNA or gDNA derived from T cells, B-cell-depleted T cells, or PBMCs. Nearly every sample came with metadata listing a de-identified subject ID, COVID-19 status, age in years and sex. Subjects who had been exposed to COVID-19, were actively infected with it, or had recovered from it provided the deeply sampled blood TCRbeta repertoires that made up the dataset. Points the paper makes about the study in general: Clinical and demographic metadata were provided uncurated, with the amount varying by source and participant.

The immunoSEQ Assay, a bias-controlled multiplex PCR, was used to amplify TCRbeta CDR3 regions from genomic DNA. As for how the authors treated the data: Nucleated cell counts per sample were estimated from amplification of reference gene primers within the assay. To quantify the absolute abundance of each unique TCRbeta CDR3 rearrangement, sequence reads were collapsed and filtered. For each sample, productive Simpson clonality was calculated as the square root of Simpson's diversity index over productive rearrangements. This is the immuneACCESS table as TCRdb keeps it, with only in-frame sequences that have V and J called. A part of the clones is gone; compared with another copy, unresolved V genes explain less than half, and the rest is unexplained. Clone size and V and J calls were adopted from that table, with D and trimming inferred from the DNA. The table for this sample lists around 300,000 clones; roughly 91% of them were counted only once. Together, the top ten hold 2% to 2.5% of the sample.

The sample holds one count of this clone. Its antigen is currently not known. There are no base qualities to consult, and no much larger clone falls within one base. Participants in the prospective study were enrolled through a virtual design, were aged roughly 18 to 90 years, and lived in approximately 25 United States geographic areas. Cohort assignment in the prospective study relied on participant-reported clinical history from a screening survey and a study questionnaire. Mobile phlebotomists in the prospective study collected whole blood, serum and a nasopharyngeal or oropharyngeal swab from every participant. Participants in the prospective study had the option to provide additional blood draws and questionnaires over an approximately 2-month period. Before DNA extraction, prospective study blood samples were shipped either frozen or at room temperature. V sheds 2 bases and J sheds 7 bases, leaving 14 bases between their ends. CDR1 and CDR2 (SGHTA, FQGNSA) derive from the germline V gene. The CDR3 runs 14 residues from the cysteine to the phenylalanine. Only CDR3 DNA is held: 42 bases, read in frame from base 1.

Input material: PBMCs or T cells enriched from blood (not recorded which). This TCR derives from a woman in her sixties or seventies in a cohort exposed to, infected with or recovered from COVID-19 (not recorded which). Recombination connected TRBV7-2 to TRBJ2-5; the D segment could be TRBD2, given 5 matching bases. The sequenced DNA is TGTGCCAGCAGCTTAAGTCCAGCGGTCCTGACCCAGTACTTC. Its translation reads: CASSLSPAVLTQYF.